One and the same sample provided the 10 T cell receptor beta chains below, sequenced in a study of neoadjuvant anti-PD-1 for oral cavity cancer. Sequencing used immunoSEQ multiplex PCR; TCRdb keeps in-frame clones, though not all of them. The sample has fewer than 90,000 clones, about four fifths seen once. Sequencing used PBMCs, obtained before nivolumab (anti-PD-1) treatment. The receptors were gathered from a person between 40 and 79 years old with oral cavity squamous cell carcinoma.

This rearrangement joins TRBV15 to TRBJ2-5; tentatively, D is TRBD1 or TRBD2 (5 bases each). Germline lookup yields CDR1 LNHNV and CDR2 YYDKDF (reference sequence). V was cut by 6 bases and J by 7 bases, with 21 bases left in between. The CDR3 extends over 15 amino acids. CDR3 protein: CATRRDAQNPATQYF. DNA of the CDR3: TGTGCCACCAGACGGGACGCCCAAAATCCAGCGACCCAGTACTTC.

Only one count was recorded for this clone. CDR3 nucleotide sequence: TGCGCCAGCAGCCAAGACAGGGTAGCGACCGAGCAGTACTTC. Translated: CASSQDRVATEQYF. The chain links TRBV4-1 to TRBJ2-7, with D perhaps given as TRBD1 or TRBD2 (5 bases each). V shed 0 bases and J shed 6 bases, with 12 bases lying between them. The CDR3 covers 14 residues. Germline V gene sequence: CDR1 MGHRA, CDR2 YSYEKL.

The chain joins TRBV6-4 to TRBJ1-1, with a tentative D call TRBD1 (5 bases). CDR3 length equals 13 residues. The germline gives CDR1 MRHNA, CDR2 SNTAGT. Trimming cost V 3 bases and J 5 bases, with 10 bases left between them. CDR3 coding DNA: TGTGCCAGCAGTGAACAGGATGGAACTGAAGCTTTCTTT. Translation gives CASSEQDGTEAFF.

The chain couples TRBV2 to TRBJ2-3, with D possibly TRBD2 on 5 matching bases. This CDR3 region has 15 residues. With 6 bases removed from V and 1 base from J, the gap between germline ends came to 14 bases. From germline, CDR1 is SNHLY and CDR2 FYNNEI. The CDR3 nucleotides read TGTGCCAGCAGGGTCGGGAATCTCGGCACAGATACGCAGTATTTT. It encodes CASRVGNLGTDTQYF.

The gene calls are TRBV2 and TRBJ2-6; a weak D match, TRBD1 (5 bases). V lost 4 bases and J lost 0, with 7 bases in between. Looked up from germline, CDR1 is SNHLY and CDR2 is FYNNEI. The CDR3 is 15 amino acids. The CDR3 protein is CASSAGHSGANVLTF. Written as DNA, the CDR3 is TGTGCCAGCAGTGCAGGGCACTCTGGGGCCAACGTCCTGACTTTC.

The chain combines TRBV27 with TRBJ2-3, with 9 positions matching TRBD1. The germline V gene has CDR1 MNHEY and CDR2 SMNVEV (reference sequence). The V gene end was trimmed by 8 bases and the J gene end by 2 bases; junction bases not matched to a gene: 20. This CDR3 contains 19 residues. The CDR3 is CASLSPGTGIFGSTDTQYF. CDR3 in DNA: TGTGCCAGCCTATCTCCCGGGACAGGGATCTTTGGGTCCACAGATACGCAGTATTTT.

In the case of this clone: Other nucleotide sequences in the sample specify the same CDR3. The genes are TRBV5-1 and TRBJ2-3, with D tentatively TRBD2 (5 bases). V lost 0 bases and J lost 0, with 5 bases in between. The CDR3 extends over 14 amino acids. In germline, CDR1 is SGHRS, CDR2 YFSETQ. CDR3: CASSLGGSTDTQYF. The CDR3 bases are TGCGCCAGCAGCTTGGGAGGGAGCACAGATACGCAGTATTTT. The variable domain in full, completed from reference TRBV5-1 and TRBJ2-3, reads KAGVTQTPRYLIKTRGQQVTLSCSPISGHRSVSWYQQTPGQGLQFLFEYFSETQRNKGNFPGRFSGRQFSNSRSEMNVSTLELGDSALYLCASSLGGSTDTQYFGPGTRLTVL.

The genes are TRBV7-6 and TRBJ2-7; TRBD1 matches at 10 bases. With 4 bases clipped from V and 5 bases from J, the junction kept 8 bases outside the gene matches. Germline V lookup: CDR1 SGHVS, CDR2 FNYEAQ. There are 15 residues in the CDR3. In nucleotides, the CDR3 is TGTGCCAGCAGCTCAGTGACAGGGGGCTTCCACGAGCAGTACTTC. It yields the protein CASSSVTGGFHEQYF.

CDR3 DNA sequence: TGTGCCAGCAGTTTCGGCCAGGGTAAGGACACCTTC. Its protein product is CASSFGQGKDTF. The gene calls are TRBV28 and TRBJ1-2; D may be TRBD1 (5 bases). V was trimmed by 3 bases and J by 12 bases, leaving 14 bases between them. Germline loops: CDR1 MDHEN, CDR2 SYDVKM. The CDR3 runs 12 residues.

J is TRBJ2-5 and V is TRBV10-3; 7 bases are shared with TRBD2. Trimming took 4 bases from V and 5 from J; bases not matched to a gene: 19. Germline CDR1 is ENHRY and CDR2 is SYGVKD. This CDR3 has 18 residues. CDR3 residues: CAISAHGDSAGVGETQYF. Written as DNA, the CDR3 is TGTGCCATCAGTGCCCACGGTGATTCGGCGGGAGTAGGGGAGACCCAGTACTTC.